The sequence of this T cell receptor (beta chain) was determined in a study of blood T cell repertoires in COVID-19. As for the study in general: The United States, Italy and Spain provided the acute and convalescent COVID-19 samples. T cells, B-cell-depleted T cells, or PBMCs provided the cDNA or gDNA that served as material.

In the authors' methods: Estimates of nucleated cell counts were drawn from the amplification of reference gene primers. The assay was immunoSEQ multiplex PCR, and TCRdb's table has in-frame clones only and misses some. From that table come the V and J calls and clone size; the DNA was used to work out D and trimming. The sample lists some 350,000 clones; 65% to 85% were seen once. The CDR3 consists of 15 residues. Germline CDR1 and CDR2: SGHVS and FQNEAQ. Between the trimmed V and J ends, which lost 4 bases and 2 bases, there was a span of 12 bases. The chain couples TRBV7-8 to TRBJ1-5; D may be TRBD1 (6 bases). The sequence came from a man younger than 45 with active or convalescent COVID-19. Sample: peripheral blood. CDR3: CASSSSGAGNQPQHF. As DNA, the CDR3 is TGTGCCAGCAGCTCCTCAGGGGCTGGCAATCAGCCCCAGCATTTT.